What follows are 29 T cell receptor beta chains derived from one specimen sequenced in a study of human T cells and chemical hapten exposure. MiXCR, run by TCRdb on the RACE reads, gives a single entry per CDR3 protein. Here the sample spans some 400,000 distinct CDR3 sequences, nearly 5% being singletons. Sample time point: patch test 1, 2 weeks after DPC sensitization. Treatment of the sample: therapeutic diphenylcyclopropenone sensitization with weekly scalp DPC. Sequencing used whole blood, obtained in connection with sensitization to the hapten diphenylcyclopropenone (DPC). The receptor set was obtained from a woman aged 45 to 65 with alopecia areata. Some clones in this sample may be carry-over from other donors' samples.

The CDR3 spells CASSYSKWDRVENEQFF. CDR3 DNA: TGTGCCAGCAGTTACTCAAAGTGGGACAGGGTAGAGAATGAGCAGTTCTTC. This chain uses TRBV6-2 or TRBV6-3 with TRBJ2-1, with 9 bases lining up with TRBD1. Germline-derived CDR1 and CDR2 are MNHEY and SVGEGT. The CDR3 covers 17 residues. V was clipped by 0 bases and J by 7 bases; unmatched bases: 10.

The gene calls are TRBV20-1 and TRBJ1-1, with D unclear. V lost 0 bases to trimming and J lost 1 base, with 9 bases between them. Per the germline V gene, CDR1 is DFQATT and CDR2 is SNEGSKA (reference sequence). This CDR3 contains 14 residues. For the CDR3, the DNA is TGCAGTGCTAGAGATCTATCAGGGAACACTGAAGCTTTCTTT. Translating it yields CSARDLSGNTEAFF.

At least ten counts were recorded for this clonotype. The chain has TRBV24-1 and TRBJ2-3; no clear D gene. The germline V and J ends were trimmed by 3 bases and 1 base, with 4 bases remaining between them. This CDR3 comprises 13 residues. The germline V gene encodes CDR1 KGHDR and CDR2 SFDVKD. DNA for the CDR3: TGTGCCACCAGTGATACAGGCACAGATACGCAGTATTTT. It translates to CATSDTGTDTQYF.

This clonotype has a count of ten or more. The rearrangement links TRBV6-1 to TRBJ2-5; TRBD2 might be the D (5 bases). This CDR3 region has 12 residues. V dropped 3 bases and J dropped 9 bases, with 11 bases sitting between them. Germline V gene data show CDR1 as MNHNS and CDR2 as SASEGT. This CDR3 reads CASSDGGLAQYF. The DNA of the CDR3 is TGTGCCAGCAGTGACGGCGGACTGGCCCAGTACTTC.

The chain has TRBV19 and TRBJ2-3; tentative D call: TRBD2 (6 bases). This CDR3 comprises 15 residues. The germline CDR1 and CDR2 sequences are LNHDA and SQIVND (reference sequence). V lost 6 bases and J 0 bases, leaving 13 bases between the germline ends. CDR3 coding DNA: TGTGCCAGTAGGACGGCGGGGCTTAGCACAGATACGCAGTATTTT. Translated, it gives CASRTAGLSTDTQYF.

V and J are TRBV6-4 and TRBJ2-2; maybe TRBD2 (5 bases). Between the trimmed V and J ends, which lost 6 bases and 2 bases, there was a span of 10 bases. The germline CDR1 and CDR2 sequences are MRHNA and SNTAGT. The CDR3 is 14 amino acids. CDR3 DNA: TGTGCCAGCAGCTATACTAGAAACACCGGGGAGCTGTTTTTT. It codes for CASSYTRNTGELFF.

This clonotype has at least ten counts. The V and J genes are TRBV11-1 and TRBJ2-5; 9 bases are shared with TRBD1. The CDR3 spans 16 residues. Trimming removed 3 bases from V and 5 bases from J; junction bases left unmatched: 10. CDR1 and CDR2 from the germline V gene are SGHAT and FQDESV (reference sequence). CDR3: CASSFGPGQGSETQYF. In DNA, the CDR3 is TGTGCCAGCAGCTTCGGTCCGGGACAGGGAAGTGAGACCCAGTACTTC.

The chain recombines TRBV6-2 or TRBV6-3 with TRBJ2-1; no clear D gene. The CDR3 is 15 amino acids. Germline CDR1 and CDR2: MNHEY and SVGEGT. Trimming cost V 6 bases and J 0 bases, with 12 bases left between them. The chain's CDR3 is CASRYRSLSYNEQFF. CDR3 DNA: TGTGCCAGCAGGTACCGATCTCTCTCCTACAATGAGCAGTTCTTC.

To note about this clonotype: A much larger clone differs from this one at a single base, so this may be a read error. The CDR3, as DNA: TGTGCCAGCAGTTTACATCCTATCTATGGCTACACCTTC. Residues: CASSLHPIYGYTF. The chain carries TRBV12-3 or TRBV12-4 and TRBJ1-2; D gene ambiguous. V was trimmed by 2 bases and J by 4 bases, leaving 8 bases between them. The CDR3 totals 13 residues.

The sample holds many counts of this clonotype. The rearrangement links TRBV4-2 to TRBJ1-6; a weak D match, TRBD1 (5 bases). The V and J ends lost 1 base and 10 bases respectively, with 14 bases between them. CDR3 size: 15 residues. Germline lookup yields CDR1 LGHNA and CDR2 YNFKEQ. CDR3 nucleotide sequence: TGTGCCAGCAGCCAAGGGGTCCAGGGCCGGTCACCCCTCCACTTT. The encoded protein is CASSQGVQGRSPLHF.

This clonotype was observed many times. This chain joins TRBV20-1 and TRBJ2-7, with a tentative D call TRBD1 (6 bases). V lost 5 bases and J 4 bases, leaving 15 bases between the germline ends. Germline V gene data show CDR1 as DFQATT and CDR2 as SNEGSKA (reference sequence). The CDR3 consists of 13 residues. The CDR3 coding sequence is TGCAGTGCTCTCTTGACAGGCGGGTACGAGCAGTACTTC. Amino acid sequence: CSALLTGGYEQYF.

A few counts support this clonotype. V and J are TRBV7-8 and TRBJ2-7; D is perhaps TRBD2 (6 bases). The CDR3 covers 15 residues. V was trimmed by 1 base and J by 5 bases, leaving 15 bases between them. Germline lookup yields CDR1 SGHVS and CDR2 FQNEAQ. CDR3 in amino acids: CASSLGSSASDEQYF. CDR3 nucleotides: TGTGCCAGCAGCTTAGGGTCTAGCGCCAGCGACGAGCAGTACTTC.

This clonotype was recorded many times. J is TRBJ2-7 and V is TRBV5-1; 13 positions agree with TRBD2. V lost 3 bases and J lost 3; bases outside the gene matches: 3. CDR3 length equals 15 residues. The germline V gene has CDR1 SGHRS and CDR2 YFSETQ. The CDR3 DNA follows: TGCGCCAGCAGCTCGGGACTAGCGGGACTCTACGAGCAGTACTTC. Translated, it gives CASSSGLAGLYEQYF.

The gene calls are TRBV3-1 and TRBJ1-6, with 10 bases fitting TRBD1. This CDR3 spans 15 amino acids. The V segment lost 5 bases and the J segment 10 bases; nucleotides outside the gene matches: 8. Germline V gene data show CDR1 as LGHDT and CDR2 as YNNKEL (reference sequence). CDR3 loop: CASSVTGGEGSPLHF. The CDR3 bases are TGTGCCAGCAGCGTGACAGGGGGCGAGGGATCACCCCTCCACTTT.

This clonotype was seen a handful of times. V is TRBV2 and J is TRBJ1-4; D gene ambiguous. This CDR3 contains 15 residues. Trimming left V 6 bases short and J 4 bases short, with 15 bases between. Per germline, CDR1 SNHLY and CDR2 FYNNEI. The DNA for the CDR3 is TGTGCCAGCAGCGACCGGCGGCGGCGTAATGAAAAACTGTTTTTT. It is translated as CASSDRRRRNEKLFF. The variable domain in full, with the rest retrieved from reference TRBV2 and TRBJ1-4, is EPEVTQTPSHQVTQMGQEVILRCVPISNHLYFYWYRQILGQKVEFLVSFYNNEISEKSEIFDDQFSVERPDGSNFTLKIRSTKLEDSAMYFCASSDRRRRNEKLFFGSGTQLSVL.

The sample holds a few counts of this clonotype. J is TRBJ2-3 and V is TRBV24-1, with D possibly TRBD1 on 6 matching bases. Looked up from germline, CDR1 is KGHDR and CDR2 is SFDVKD. Trimming stripped 10 bases from V and 6 bases from J, with 13 bases between. The CDR3 runs to 12 residues. The CDR3 bases are TGTGCCACTAAGGACAGCATGGATACGCAGTATTTT. Amino acids: CATKDSMDTQYF.

This clonotype has only a few counts. The chain is built from TRBV19 and TRBJ2-1, with 8 bases identical to TRBD1. The CDR3 covers 16 residues. Looked up from germline, CDR1 is LNHDA and CDR2 is SQIVND (reference sequence). Germline trimming cut 6 bases from V and 7 bases from J; bases unmatched to any gene: 14. In nucleotides, the CDR3 is TGTGCCAGTAGCCAAAGACAGGGGAAGAGCGGTAATGAGCAGTTCTTC. Translated, it gives CASSQRQGKSGNEQFF.

This clonotype was seen repeatedly, ten times or more. This chain connects TRBV24-1 to TRBJ1-5; a weak D match, TRBD1 (6 bases). V gave up 4 bases and J gave up 2 bases, with 11 bases separating them. This CDR3 spans 15 amino acids. CDR1 is KGHDR, CDR2 SFDVKD, per germline. The CDR3 reads CATSDPRGGNQPQHF. As DNA, the CDR3 is TGTGCCACCAGTGACCCCAGGGGAGGCAATCAGCCCCAGCATTTT.

At least ten counts were recorded for this clonotype. The chain couples TRBV6-6 to TRBJ1-2; 7 bases fit TRBD1. CDR1 and CDR2 (germline): MNHNY, SVGAGI (reference sequence). The CDR3 totals 16 residues. The ends lost 0 bases at V and 3 bases at J; junction bases unmatched: 7. This CDR3 is CASSYSFRGGDYGYTF. CDR3 DNA: TGTGCCAGCAGTTACTCCTTCAGGGGGGGAGACTATGGCTACACCTTC.

The table lists this clonotype with a few counts. The rearrangement joins TRBV9 to TRBJ1-2, with TRBD1 matching over 7 bases. Losses at the gene ends were 3 bases for V and 2 bases for J; bases not matched to a gene: 4. The CDR3 sequence is 14 residues long. The germline V gene has CDR1 SGDLS and CDR2 YYNGEE. The CDR3 DNA reads as TGTGCCAGCAGCGAGGGGGGACAGAACTATGGCTACACCTTC. Translation: CASSEGGQNYGYTF.

Concerning this clonotype: A read error is possible here, since a much larger clone lies one base away. The CDR3, as DNA: TGTGCCAGCAGTTTACCGGGACAGGCTAGCGGCACTGAAACTTTCTTT. This codes for CASSLPGQASGTETFF. The chain uses TRBV6-5 and TRBJ1-1; the match to TRBD1 covers 8 bases. CDR1 is MNHEY and CDR2 is SVGAGI in the germline V gene. This CDR3 spans 16 amino acids.

V gene TRBV3-1 combines with J gene TRBJ2-3; D remains ambiguous. V was trimmed by 4 bases and J by 8 bases, leaving 19 bases between them. The CDR3 contains 15 residues. Germline CDR1 LGHDT, CDR2 YNNKEL (reference sequence). The CDR3 DNA follows: TGTGCCAGCAGCCGAGTAGTCGCGGAAGCCGGTACGCAGTATTTT. The encoded protein is CASSRVVAEAGTQYF.

In this sample, this clonotype turned up a few times. The chain employs TRBV14 and TRBJ1-2, with TRBD1 as a possible D gene (6 bases). The germline V gene has CDR1 SGHDN and CDR2 FVKESK. This CDR3 comprises 13 residues. The V and J ends lost 3 bases and 2 bases respectively, with 7 bases between them. This CDR3 reads CASSHGQNYGYTF. DNA of the CDR3: TGTGCCAGCAGCCACGGACAGAACTATGGCTACACCTTC.

This chain links TRBV18 with TRBJ2-3; 13 bases map to TRBD2. This CDR3 has 18 amino acids. Germline V gene data show CDR1 as KGHSH and CDR2 as LQKENI. The V and J ends lost 1 base and 2 bases, in that order; junction bases with no gene match: 6. This CDR3 reads CASSPLGLAGAFTDTQYF. CDR3 nucleotides: TGTGCCAGCTCACCACTTGGACTAGCGGGGGCTTTCACAGATACGCAGTATTTT.

This clonotype was counted at least ten times. The chain links TRBV20-1 to TRBJ1-6; D remains unclear. CDR1 and CDR2 (germline): DFQATT, SNEGSKA (reference sequence). The CDR3 runs 12 residues. Trimming removed 3 bases at V and 10 bases at J, with 10 bases between. The CDR3: CSASVRGSPLHF. CDR3 nucleotide sequence: TGCAGTGCTAGTGTCCGGGGATCACCCCTCCACTTT.

This clonotype was seen repeatedly, ten times or more. The chain carries TRBV3-1 and TRBJ2-1, with D tentatively TRBD1 (6 bases). The CDR3 loop spans 12 amino acids. Trimming removed 4 bases at V and 7 bases at J, with 8 bases between. CDR1 and CDR2 from the germline V gene are LGHDT and YNNKEL (reference sequence). DNA for the CDR3: TGTGCCAGCAGCCTAACAGGGAATGAGCAGTTCTTC. Its translation: CASSLTGNEQFF.

At least ten counts were recorded for this clonotype. The gene calls are TRBV10-3 and TRBJ2-1, with D hard to call. Trimming left V 2 bases short and J 7 bases short, with 6 bases between. The CDR3 spans 12 residues. CDR1 is ENHRY and CDR2 is SYGVKD in the germline V gene. The DNA of the CDR3 is TGTGCCATCAGTGAGGGTAGGAATGAGCAGTTCTTC. Translation: CAISEGRNEQFF.

The sample holds many counts of this clonotype. The rearrangement links TRBV21-1 to TRBJ1-5; the table's D gene call, TRBD1, was not cross checked with the DNA. TRBV21-1 is flagged as a pseudogene. The CDR3 length is 12 residues. CDR3: CASGGSNQPQHF. The CDR3, as DNA: TGTGCCAGCGGGGGAAGCAATCAGCCCCAGCATTTT.

In its sample, this clonotype was seen many times. This chain links TRBV28 with TRBJ2-5, with D unclear. The germline V gene has CDR1 MDHEN and CDR2 SYDVKM. Trimming left V 9 bases short and J 7 bases short, with 18 bases between. This CDR3 contains 13 residues. The CDR3 DNA sequence: TGTGCCAGTAGAGCCCCTCAGCGTCTGACCCAGTACTTC. Translated, it gives CASRAPQRLTQYF.